This is a list of T cell receptor beta chains from one sample in a study of blood T cell repertoires in COVID-19. Produced via immunoSEQ multiplex PCR; TCRdb's table is partial and in-frame only. The sample has 190,000 or so clones, around 89% seen once; the top ten hold about 0.59%. The sequenced sample consisted of peripheral blood. These receptors came from a man aged 45-65 years with acute or convalescent COVID-19. Both conserved end residues are part of each CDR3. D genes are given only for firm matches. Expanded clones are given a class, and other clones once, few, many or no size at all.

clone size: once; D gene: -; V gene: TRBV4-1; J gene: TRBJ1-2; CDR3 DNA: TGCGCCAGCAGCCAACGGGGGGTTGGGGGTTTTGGCTACACCTTC; CDR3 protein: CASSQRGVGGFGYTF
clone size: -; D gene: -; V gene: TRBV7-2; J gene: TRBJ1-5; CDR3 DNA: TGTGCCAGCAGCCCTCAGGGCTCCCATCAGCCCCAGCATTTT; CDR3 protein: CASSPQGSHQPQHF
clone size: -; D gene: TRBD2; V gene: TRBV29-1; J gene: TRBJ2-5; CDR3 DNA: TGCAGCGCCCAGTTCCGAGCGGGAGTAAGAGAGACCCAGTACTTC; CDR3 protein: CSAQFRAGVRETQYF
clone size: -; D gene: TRBD1; V gene: TRBV9; J gene: TRBJ1-3; CDR3 DNA: TGTGCCAGCAGCCTACAGGGGTCGGGGGCCTCTGGAAACACCATATATTTT; CDR3 protein: CASSLQGSGASGNTIYF
clone size: -; D gene: TRBD1; V gene: TRBV7-8; J gene: TRBJ1-2; CDR3 DNA: TGTGCCAGCAGCTCACAGGACAGGGGATCAAGCGGCTACACCTTC; CDR3 protein: CASSSQDRGSSGYTF
clone size: -; D gene: -; V gene: TRBV7-2; J gene: TRBJ1-1; CDR3 DNA: TGTGCCAGCAGCGAAACCGCGGGGGGTCAGGCTTTCTTT; CDR3 protein: CASSETAGGQAFF
clone size: once; D gene: -; V gene: TRBV28; J gene: TRBJ1-1; CDR3 DNA: TGTGCCAGCAGTTCCCCCTACACTGAAGCTTTCTTT; CDR3 protein: CASSSPYTEAFF
clone size: -; D gene: -; V gene: TRBV7-8; J gene: TRBJ2-1; CDR3 DNA: TGTGCCAGCAGCTTAGAAGTGGACCGGGGGTACAATGAGCAGTTCTTC; CDR3 protein: CASSLEVDRGYNEQFF
clone size: -; D gene: -; V gene: TRBV12-5; J gene: TRBJ1-3; CDR3 DNA: TGTGCTAGTGGGACTAATGGAAACACCATATATTTT; CDR3 protein: CASGTNGNTIYF
clone size: -; D gene: -; V gene: TRBV28; J gene: TRBJ1-5; CDR3 DNA: TGTGCCAGCGGAAGGACTGGGGATAGCAATCAGCCCCAGCATTTT; CDR3 protein: CASGRTGDSNQPQHF
clone size: -; D gene: -; V gene: TRBV15; J gene: TRBJ1-6; CDR3 DNA: TGTGCCACCAGCAGAGGAGGTTCACCCCTCCACTTT; CDR3 protein: CATSRGGSPLHF
clone size: -; D gene: -; V gene: TRBV20-1; J gene: TRBJ2-5; CDR3 DNA: TGCAGTGCTAGAGTTCAGGAGACCCAGTACTTC; CDR3 protein: CSARVQETQYF
clone size: -; D gene: -; V gene: TRBV27; J gene: TRBJ1-4; CDR3 DNA: TGTGCCAGCAGTGCCCGCTCCTTGAGAACTAATGAAAAACTGTTTTTT; CDR3 protein: CASSARSLRTNEKLFF
clone size: -; D gene: -; V gene: TRBV7-9; J gene: TRBJ2-3; CDR3 DNA: TGTGCCAGTTTATCAGGGGAACCGGGGGATACGCAGTATTTT; CDR3 protein: CASLSGEPGDTQYF
clone size: -; D gene: TRBD1; V gene: TRBV4-1; J gene: TRBJ2-3; CDR3 DNA: TGCGCCAGCAGCCAGGACAGGGTTGGAGGAGATACGCAGTATTTT; CDR3 protein: CASSQDRVGGDTQYF
clone size: -; D gene: TRBD1; V gene: TRBV2; J gene: TRBJ1-5; CDR3 DNA: TGTGCCAGCAGCGGACAGGGGGGTTTTGGCAATCAGCCCCAGCATTTT; CDR3 protein: CASSGQGGFGNQPQHF
clone size: -; D gene: -; V gene: TRBV5-8; J gene: TRBJ2-1; CDR3 DNA: TGTGCCAGCAGCTTGGGAGGAGGGTATGAGCAGTTCTTC; CDR3 protein: CASSLGGGYEQFF
clone size: -; D gene: -; V gene: TRBV28; J gene: TRBJ1-2; CDR3 DNA: TGTGCCAGCAGCCCGGGGAACTATGGCTACACCTTC; CDR3 protein: CASSPGNYGYTF
clone size: -; D gene: -; V gene: TRBV12-5; J gene: TRBJ2-1; CDR3 DNA: TGTGCTAGTGGTTTGCCCACTTCGAGGTTAGCCTACAATGAGCAGTTCTTC; CDR3 protein: CASGLPTSRLAYNEQFF
clone size: -; D gene: -; V gene: TRBV5-1; J gene: TRBJ1-4; CDR3 DNA: TGCGCCAGCAGCAGTCAACCCGGGGATAATGAAAAACTGTTTTTT; CDR3 protein: CASSSQPGDNEKLFF
clone size: few; D gene: -; V gene: TRBV3-1/TRBV3-2; J gene: TRBJ2-1; CDR3 DNA: TGTGCCAGCAGCCAAGTATCAACTCACAATGAGCAGTTCTTC; CDR3 protein: CASSQVSTHNEQFF
clone size: -; D gene: -; V gene: TRBV7-2; J gene: TRBJ2-3; CDR3 DNA: TGTGCCAGCAGCTTAGGGACTGAGTCAGATACGCAGTATTTT; CDR3 protein: CASSLGTESDTQYF
clone size: -; D gene: -; V gene: TRBV9; J gene: TRBJ1-1; CDR3 DNA: TGTGCCAGCAGCCCGGTCTGGTACGGGAACACTGAAGCTTTCTTT; CDR3 protein: CASSPVWYGNTEAFF